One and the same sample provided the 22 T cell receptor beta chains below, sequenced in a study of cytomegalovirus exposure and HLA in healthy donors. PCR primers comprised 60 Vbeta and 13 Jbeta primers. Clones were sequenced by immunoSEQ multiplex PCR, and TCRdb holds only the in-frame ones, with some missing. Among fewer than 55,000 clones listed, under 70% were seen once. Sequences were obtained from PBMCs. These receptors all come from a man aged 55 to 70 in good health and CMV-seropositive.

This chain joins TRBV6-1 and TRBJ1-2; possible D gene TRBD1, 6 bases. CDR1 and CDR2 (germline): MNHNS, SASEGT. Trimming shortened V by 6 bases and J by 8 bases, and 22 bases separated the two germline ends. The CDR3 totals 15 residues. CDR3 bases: TGTGCCAGCAGATTACGCTCGGGCAGGGGCTCCGGCTACACCTTC. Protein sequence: CASRLRSGRGSGYTF.

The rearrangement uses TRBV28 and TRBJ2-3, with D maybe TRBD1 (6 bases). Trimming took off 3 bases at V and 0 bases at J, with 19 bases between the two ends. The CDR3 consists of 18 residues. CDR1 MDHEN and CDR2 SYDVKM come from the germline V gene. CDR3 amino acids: CASSLGSRGRSSTDTQYF. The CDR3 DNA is TGTGCCAGCAGTTTGGGGAGCAGGGGACGATCTAGCACAGATACGCAGTATTTT.

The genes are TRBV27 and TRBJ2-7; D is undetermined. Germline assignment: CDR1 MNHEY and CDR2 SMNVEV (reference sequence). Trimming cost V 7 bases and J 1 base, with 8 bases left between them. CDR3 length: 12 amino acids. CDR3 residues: CASIGGSYEQYF. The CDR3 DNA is TGTGCCAGCATCGGTGGTTCCTACGAGCAGTACTTC.

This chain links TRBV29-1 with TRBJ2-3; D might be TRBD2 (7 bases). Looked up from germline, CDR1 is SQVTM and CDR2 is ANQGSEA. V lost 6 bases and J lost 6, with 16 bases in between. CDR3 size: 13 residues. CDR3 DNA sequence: TGCAGCGTCGCTCGGGGGGCCAAGGATACGCAGTATTTT. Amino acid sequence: CSVARGAKDTQYF.

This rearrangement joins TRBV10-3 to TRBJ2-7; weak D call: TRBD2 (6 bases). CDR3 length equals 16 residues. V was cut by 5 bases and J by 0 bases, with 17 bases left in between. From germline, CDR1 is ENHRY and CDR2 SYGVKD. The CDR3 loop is CAISTQSSAFSYEQYF. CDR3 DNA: TGTGCCATCAGTACTCAATCTAGCGCCTTCTCCTACGAGCAGTACTTC.

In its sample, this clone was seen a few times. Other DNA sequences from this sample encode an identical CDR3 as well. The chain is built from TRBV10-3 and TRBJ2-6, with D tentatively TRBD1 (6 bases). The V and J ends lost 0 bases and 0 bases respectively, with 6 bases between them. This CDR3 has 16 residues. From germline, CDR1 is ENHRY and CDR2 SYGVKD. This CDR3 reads CAISESGGSGANVLTF. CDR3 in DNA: TGTGCCATCAGTGAGTCAGGGGGCTCTGGGGCCAACGTCCTGACTTTC.

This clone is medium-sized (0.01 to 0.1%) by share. The CDR3 DNA reads as TGCGCCAGCAGCCAAGGGAGCGGGGGACCCTACAATGAGCAGTTCTTC. This codes for CASSQGSGGPYNEQFF. J is TRBJ2-1 and V is TRBV4-1, with 8 positions matching TRBD2. J lost 2 bases, V lost 1 base, and 4 bases had no gene match. Germline V gene data show CDR1 as MGHRA and CDR2 as YSYEKL. This CDR3 region has 16 residues.

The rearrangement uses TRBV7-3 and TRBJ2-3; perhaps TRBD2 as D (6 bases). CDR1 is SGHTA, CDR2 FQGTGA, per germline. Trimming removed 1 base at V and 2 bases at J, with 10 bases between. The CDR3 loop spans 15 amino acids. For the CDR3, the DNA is TGTGCCAGCAGCTTAAATAGCGGCCACACAGATACGCAGTATTTT. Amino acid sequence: CASSLNSGHTDTQYF.

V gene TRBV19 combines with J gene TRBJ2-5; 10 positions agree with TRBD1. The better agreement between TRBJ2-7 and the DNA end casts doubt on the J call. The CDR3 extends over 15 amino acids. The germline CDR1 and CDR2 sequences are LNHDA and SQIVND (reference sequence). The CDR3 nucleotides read TGTGCCAGTAGTATTGCGGGGACAGGGGAATACGAGCAGTACTTC. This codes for CASSIAGTGEYEQYF.

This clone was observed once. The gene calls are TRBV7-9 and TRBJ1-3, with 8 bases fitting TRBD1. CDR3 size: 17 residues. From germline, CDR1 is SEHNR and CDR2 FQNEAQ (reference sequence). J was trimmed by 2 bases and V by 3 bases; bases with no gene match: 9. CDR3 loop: CASSLGPKTGAGNTIYF. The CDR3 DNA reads TGTGCCAGCAGCTTGGGACCGAAGACAGGGGCTGGAAACACCATATATTTT. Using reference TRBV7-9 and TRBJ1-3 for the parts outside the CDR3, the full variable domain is DTGVSQNPRHKITKRGQNVTFRCDPISEHNRLYWYRQTLGQGPEFLTYFQNEAQLEKSRLLSDRFSAERPKGSFSTLEIQRTEQGDSAMYLCASSLGPKTGAGNTIYFGEGSWLTVV.

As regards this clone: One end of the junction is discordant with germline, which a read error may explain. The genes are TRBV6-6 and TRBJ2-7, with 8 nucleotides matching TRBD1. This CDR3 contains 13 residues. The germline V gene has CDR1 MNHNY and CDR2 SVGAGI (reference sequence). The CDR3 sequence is CASSYRGQAITHF. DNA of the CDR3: TGTGCCAGCAGTTACCGGGGACAGGCGATTACTCACTTC.

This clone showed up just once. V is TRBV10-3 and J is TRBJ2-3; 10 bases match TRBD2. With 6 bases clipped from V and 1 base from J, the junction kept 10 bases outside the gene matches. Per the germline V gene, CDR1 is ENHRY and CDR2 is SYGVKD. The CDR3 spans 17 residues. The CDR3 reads CAIRDKSGTSGTDTQYF. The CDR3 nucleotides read TGTGCCATCAGAGACAAATCCGGGACTAGCGGCACAGATACGCAGTATTTT.

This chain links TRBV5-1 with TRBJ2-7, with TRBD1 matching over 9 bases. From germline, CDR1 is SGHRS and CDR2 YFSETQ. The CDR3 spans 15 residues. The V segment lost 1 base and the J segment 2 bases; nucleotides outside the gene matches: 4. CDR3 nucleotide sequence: TGCGCCAGCAGCTTGACCGGGACAGGGCCCTACGAGCAGTACTTC. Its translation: CASSLTGTGPYEQYF.

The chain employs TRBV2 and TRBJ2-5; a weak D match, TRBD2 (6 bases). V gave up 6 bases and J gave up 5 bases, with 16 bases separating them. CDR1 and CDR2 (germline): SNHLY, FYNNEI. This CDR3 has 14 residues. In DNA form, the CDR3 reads TGTGCCAGCAGGAACGACCCAGGAGGGGAGACCCAGTACTTC. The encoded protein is CASRNDPGGETQYF. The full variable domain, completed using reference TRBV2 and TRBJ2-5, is EPEVTQTPSHQVTQMGQEVILRCVPISNHLYFYWYRQILGQKVEFLVSFYNNEISEKSEIFDDQFSVERPDGSNFTLKIRSTKLEDSAMYFCASRNDPGGETQYFGPGTRLLVL.

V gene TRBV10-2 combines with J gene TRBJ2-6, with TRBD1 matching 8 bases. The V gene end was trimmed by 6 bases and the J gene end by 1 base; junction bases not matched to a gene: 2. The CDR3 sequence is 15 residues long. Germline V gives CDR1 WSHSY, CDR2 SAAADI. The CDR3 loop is CASRDRVSGANVLTF. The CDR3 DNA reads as TGCGCCAGCAGGGACAGGGTGTCTGGGGCCAACGTCCTGACTTTC.

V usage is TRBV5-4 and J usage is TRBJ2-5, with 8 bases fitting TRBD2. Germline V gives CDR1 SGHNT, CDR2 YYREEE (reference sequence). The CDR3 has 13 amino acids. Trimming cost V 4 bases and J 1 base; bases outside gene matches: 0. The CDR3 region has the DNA TGTGCCAGCAGCGGGACTAGCCAAGAGACCCAGTACTTC. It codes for CASSGTSQETQYF.

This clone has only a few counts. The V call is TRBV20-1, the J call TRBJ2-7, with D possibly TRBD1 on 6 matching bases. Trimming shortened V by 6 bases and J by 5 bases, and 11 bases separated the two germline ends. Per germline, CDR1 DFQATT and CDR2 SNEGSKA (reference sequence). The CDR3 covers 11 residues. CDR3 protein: CSANRVNEQYF. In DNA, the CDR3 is TGCAGTGCAAACAGGGTCAACGAGCAGTACTTC.

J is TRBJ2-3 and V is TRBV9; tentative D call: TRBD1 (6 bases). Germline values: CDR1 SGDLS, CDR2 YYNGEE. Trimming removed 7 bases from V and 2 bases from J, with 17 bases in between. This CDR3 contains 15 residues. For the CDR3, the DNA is TGTGCCAGCGCAGCAGGGGCCCGCGACACAGATACGCAGTATTTT. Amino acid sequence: CASAAGARDTDTQYF.

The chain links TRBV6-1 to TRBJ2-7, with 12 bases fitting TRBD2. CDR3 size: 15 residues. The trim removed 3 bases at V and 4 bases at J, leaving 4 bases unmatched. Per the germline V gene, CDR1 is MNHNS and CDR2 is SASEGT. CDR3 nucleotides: TGTGCCAGCAGTGATGTTCTAGCGGGAGGGTACGAGCAGTACTTC. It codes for CASSDVLAGGYEQYF.

CDR3 bases: TGTGCCAGCAGCGATGAGACAGGGAGGCTTTCTGGCTACACCTTC. Protein sequence: CASSDETGRLSGYTF. V usage is TRBV5-4 and J usage is TRBJ1-2, with 7 bases identical to TRBD1. Germline V gives CDR1 SGHNT, CDR2 YYREEE (reference sequence). V gave up 4 bases and J gave up 7 bases; unmatched junction bases: 13. The CDR3 has 15 residues.

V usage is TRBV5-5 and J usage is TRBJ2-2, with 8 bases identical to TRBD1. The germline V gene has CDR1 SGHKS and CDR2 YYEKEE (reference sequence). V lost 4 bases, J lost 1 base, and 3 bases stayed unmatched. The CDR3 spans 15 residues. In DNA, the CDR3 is TGTGCCAGCAGCGTGGGACAGGAGAACACCGGGGAGCTGTTTTTT. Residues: CASSVGQENTGELFF.

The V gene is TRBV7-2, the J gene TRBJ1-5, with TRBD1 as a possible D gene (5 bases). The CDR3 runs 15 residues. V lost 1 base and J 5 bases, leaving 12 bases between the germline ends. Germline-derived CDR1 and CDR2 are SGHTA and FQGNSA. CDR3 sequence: CASSLGGLSYQPQHF. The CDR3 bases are TGTGCCAGCAGCTTAGGGGGCCTATCGTATCAGCCCCAGCATTTT.